Shown below are 22 T cell receptor beta chains from a single sample sequenced in a study of shared clonotypes between healthy human individuals. Measured with immunoSEQ multiplex PCR; TCRdb has only the in-frame clones, and not every one. This sample carries under 1,100,000 clones, roughly 80% of them seen once, and the ten largest clones take approximately 1.5%. The sequenced material came from memory CD4+ T cells sorted from blood. Subset: CD45RA-negative fraction. The receptor source for this set is a young man in good health.

Notes on this clone: It may be a read error: a sequence one base away is much more abundant. The V gene is TRBV7-6, the J gene TRBJ2-7; TRBD2 matches 7 bases. The CDR3 is 12 amino acids. Trimming cost V 3 bases and J 5 bases; bases outside gene matches: 1. Germline V CDR1 and CDR2: SGHVS, FNYEAQ. CDR3 sequence reads: CASSLGGDEQYF. CDR3 nucleotides: TGTGCCAGCAGCTTGGGGGGGGACGAGCAGTACTTC.

The V and J genes are TRBV18 and TRBJ2-3, with 7 bases lining up with TRBD1. This CDR3 has 15 residues. Trimming took 3 bases from V and 2 from J; bases not matched to a gene: 5. The germline gives CDR1 KGHSH, CDR2 LQKENI. In DNA form, the CDR3 reads TGTGCCAGCTCACCCCTGGGACAGACCACAGATACGCAGTATTTT. Amino acid sequence: CASSPLGQTTDTQYF. Full variable domain (remainder filled in from reference TRBV18 and TRBJ2-3): NAGVMQNPRHLVRRRGQEARLRCSPMKGHSHVYWYRQLPEEGLKFMVYLQKENIIDESGMPKERFSAEFPKEGPSILRIQQVVRGDSAAYFCASSPLGQTTDTQYFGPGTRLTVL.

The rearrangement joins TRBV6-5 to TRBJ1-5; D perhaps matches TRBD1 (5 bases). CDR1 and CDR2 (germline): MNHEY, SVGAGI. V lost 6 bases to trimming and J lost 3 bases, with 12 bases between them. The length of the CDR3 is 14 residues. The CDR3: CASSRDWANQPQHF. The CDR3 coding sequence is TGTGCCAGCAGCAGGGATTGGGCCAATCAGCCCCAGCATTTT.

The J gene is TRBJ1-5, the V gene TRBV6-6, with no clear D. Per the germline V gene, CDR1 is MNHNY and CDR2 is SVGAGI (reference sequence). V was trimmed by 6 bases and J by 2 bases, leaving 14 bases between them. This CDR3 spans 15 amino acids. CDR3 region: CASRGMRFGNQPQHF. For the CDR3, the DNA is TGTGCCAGCAGGGGAATGAGGTTTGGCAATCAGCCCCAGCATTTT.

J is TRBJ2-3 and V is TRBV30; maybe TRBD2 (6 bases). The CDR3 contains 16 residues. The V gene's germline CDR1 is GTSNPN and CDR2 SVGIG (reference sequence). The ends were cut back, 3 bases at V and 1 base at J, with 17 bases in the middle. CDR3 DNA: TGTGCCTGGAGCCCCCGACGGGGAGGACGCACAGATACGCAGTATTTT. Amino acids: CAWSPRRGGRTDTQYF.

This clone was recorded at least ten times. Other DNA sequences within the sample encode an identical CDR3. V usage is TRBV5-1 and J usage is TRBJ2-1; the D is unclear. Germline CDR1 SGHRS, CDR2 YFSETQ. Deletions cut 0 bases from V and 6 bases from J, with 4 bases between. The CDR3 has 12 residues. The CDR3 loop is CASSLEINEQFF. CDR3 DNA sequence: TGCGCCAGCAGCTTGGAGATCAATGAGCAGTTCTTC.

The rearrangement uses TRBV7-6 and TRBJ2-1; 12 bases fit TRBD2. The CDR3 has 15 amino acids. Germline V gene sequence: CDR1 SGHVS, CDR2 FNYEAQ. V shed 5 bases and J 7 bases; nucleotides not matched to a gene: 6. DNA for the CDR3: TGTGCCAGCAGCCCTCGACTAGCGGGGGCGAATGAGCAGTTCTTC. Translated: CASSPRLAGANEQFF.

This clone was seen a handful of times. The rearrangement links TRBV6-1 to TRBJ1-1, with D hard to call. The V gene lost 2 bases and the J gene lost 7 bases, with 11 bases spanning the gap. Germline CDR1 MNHNS, CDR2 SASEGT. The CDR3 is 13 amino acids. CDR3: CASSERRNFEAFF. CDR3 nucleotides: TGTGCCAGCAGTGAACGTAGGAACTTTGAAGCTTTCTTT.

This clone was counted once. Other DNA sequences from this sample encode an identical CDR3 as well. The chain uses TRBV5-4 and TRBJ1-5; D gene ambiguous. Germline V lookup: CDR1 SGHNT, CDR2 YYREEE (reference sequence). V dropped 4 bases and J dropped 3 bases, with 5 bases sitting between them. This CDR3 is built from 12 residues. CDR3 protein: CASSVDNQPQHF. The CDR3 coding sequence is TGTGCCAGCAGCGTTGACAATCAGCCCCAGCATTTT.

The rearrangement links TRBV14 to TRBJ1-3; D call uncertain. CDR3 length: 14 residues. The germline V gene has CDR1 SGHDN and CDR2 FVKESK. V gave up 0 bases and J gave up 4 bases, with 7 bases separating them. The CDR3 reads CASSQELWGNTIYF. The CDR3 DNA follows: TGTGCCAGCAGCCAAGAATTGTGGGGAAACACCATATATTTT. The full variable domain, in which reference TRBV14 and TRBJ1-3 provide the parts outside the CDR3, is EAGVTQFPSHSVIEKGQTVTLRCDPISGHDNLYWYRRVMGKEIKFLLHFVKESKQDESGMPNNRFLAERTGGTYSTLKVQPAELEDSGVYFCASSQELWGNTIYFGEGSWLTVV.

The chain is built from TRBV19 and TRBJ1-5; 7 bases line up with TRBD1. Trimming took 6 bases from V and 3 from J; bases not matched to a gene: 8. Germline V CDR1 and CDR2: LNHDA, SQIVND (reference sequence). This CDR3 spans 15 amino acids. The CDR3: CASRPQGGINQPQHF. The CDR3 bases are TGTGCCAGTAGGCCTCAGGGGGGGATCAATCAGCCCCAGCATTTT.

This clone was found a few times. CDR3 DNA sequence: TGTGCCAGTAGTCTCCGGGACACTTACACCGGGGAGCTGTTTTTT. As protein: CASSLRDTYTGELFF. The V call is TRBV19, the J call TRBJ2-2, with D tentatively TRBD1 (6 bases). CDR1 LNHDA and CDR2 SQIVND come from the germline V gene (reference sequence). CDR3 length: 15 residues. The V end was cut by 5 bases, the J end by 3 bases, with 13 bases between.

This chain joins TRBV27 and TRBJ2-7; D is ambiguous. This CDR3 comprises 13 residues. Germline V gene data show CDR1 as MNHEY and CDR2 as SMNVEV (reference sequence). Trimming pared 1 base from V and 7 bases from J, leaving 11 bases between. The CDR3 sequence is CASSLWGPPEQYF. CDR3 bases: TGTGCCAGCAGTTTATGGGGTCCACCGGAGCAGTACTTC.

This clone has only a few counts. This may be a read error: a much more frequent sequence differs by one nucleotide. The chain recombines TRBV7-9 with TRBJ2-5; D unresolved. Germline lookup yields CDR1 SEHNR and CDR2 FQNEAQ (reference sequence). This CDR3 contains 11 residues. Trimming shortened V by 5 bases and J by 3 bases, and 4 bases separated the two germline ends. CDR3 residues: CASSIKETQYF. Here the CDR3 DNA reads TGTGCCAGCAGCATAAAAGAGACCCAGTACTTC.

CDR3: CASSPRTGVTGELFF. The CDR3 region has the DNA TGTGCCAGCAGCCCCCGGACAGGGGTCACCGGGGAGCTGTTTTTT. The J gene is TRBJ2-2, the V gene TRBV2, with 9 bases lining up with TRBD1. Unmatched junction bases numbered 6, after V lost 6 bases and J lost 4 bases. Germline CDR1 and CDR2: SNHLY and FYNNEI. The CDR3 spans 15 residues.

V and J are TRBV6-1 and TRBJ1-2; 8 positions agree with TRBD1. There are 17 residues in the CDR3. Germline lookup yields CDR1 MNHNS and CDR2 SASEGT. V shed 2 bases and J 3 bases; nucleotides not matched to a gene: 11. The CDR3 loop reads CASSEKRGTGKDYGYTF. The CDR3 bases are TGTGCCAGCAGTGAAAAGAGGGGGACAGGCAAGGACTATGGCTACACCTTC.

The CDR3 nucleotides read TGCGCCAGCAGCCAAGTGGGTAGGGGAGCGGATGAGCAGTTCTTC. It yields the protein CASSQVGRGADEQFF. The chain is built from TRBV4-1 and TRBJ2-1; D tentatively fits TRBD1 or TRBD2 (5 bases each). This CDR3 is built from 15 residues. Germline CDR1 is MGHRA and CDR2 is YSYEKL. V was trimmed by 1 base and J by 8 bases, leaving 15 bases between them.

The chain combines TRBV30 with TRBJ2-5, with 12 bases lining up with TRBD1. V lost 5 bases to trimming and J lost 5 bases; unmatched junction nucleotides: 6. The germline CDR1 and CDR2 sequences are GTSNPN and SVGIG (reference sequence). This CDR3 has 14 residues. CDR3 protein: CAWGTGGIHETQYF. DNA of the CDR3: TGTGCCTGGGGGACAGGGGGCATTCATGAGACCCAGTACTTC.

As to this clone: The sample carries other DNA sequences with the same CDR3. The genes are TRBV5-1 and TRBJ2-4; 13 bases are a match to TRBD2. The CDR3 has 18 amino acids. V lost 0 bases, J lost 1 base, and 4 bases stayed unmatched. Germline CDR1 is SGHRS and CDR2 is YFSETQ. In DNA, the CDR3 is TGCGCCAGCAGCTTGGAACTAGCGGGAGGGCGTGCCAAAAACATTCAGTACTTC. Amino acid sequence: CASSLELAGGRAKNIQYF.

V is TRBV27 and J is TRBJ1-1, with a possible D match to TRBD1 (6 bases). The V gene's germline CDR1 is MNHEY and CDR2 SMNVEV (reference sequence). This CDR3 has 13 residues. Trimming stripped 6 bases from V and 8 bases from J, with 16 bases between. The CDR3, as DNA: TGTGCCAGCAGCCCACGACAGGTCGGAGAAGCTTTCTTT. Translating it yields CASSPRQVGEAFF.

The sample holds one count of this clone. The chain employs TRBV18 and TRBJ1-1, with no clear D. Germline CDR1 reads KGHSH; CDR2 reads LQKENI. The CDR3 is 13 amino acids. Trimming stripped 4 bases from V and 3 bases from J, with 9 bases between. The CDR3 sequence: CASSRTQDTEAFF. In DNA form, the CDR3 reads TGTGCCAGCTCACGTACCCAGGACACTGAAGCTTTCTTT.

The rearrangement joins TRBV18 to TRBJ2-3; 7 bases map to TRBD2. In germline, CDR1 is KGHSH, CDR2 LQKENI. J lost 1 base, V lost 8 bases, and 12 bases had no gene match. The CDR3 runs to 16 residues. The CDR3 sequence is CASRPSTGLGTDTQYF. CDR3 nucleotide sequence: TGTGCCAGCCGACCATCTACCGGACTAGGCACAGATACGCAGTATTTT.